This is a list of T cell receptor beta chains from one sample in a study of OX40 agonist ivuxolimab in advanced cancers. Profiling relied on immunoSEQ multiplex PCR, and the TCRdb table lists in-frame clones only, not all of them. This sample has around 76,000 clones, with around 86% found just once. The sample here was CD4+ or CD8+ T cells sorted from blood, taken in a trial of the OX40 agonist ivuxolimab. These TCRs come from an adult with an advanced solid tumor such as melanoma, head and neck, liver or kidney cancer. Both conserved end residues are trimmed from each CDR3. A D gene is named only where the DNA matches it firmly. A row's size may be missing; if present it is once, few, many or a size class.

>NA|TRBJ2-5|NA|TRBV5-1|10
ASSLGFETQY
>NA|TRBJ1-1|TRBD1|TRBV6-5|12
ASISAGGRTEAF
>NA|TRBJ1-5|NA|TRBV5-6|13
ASSRGVVSNQPQH
>NA|TRBJ2-7|NA|TRBV15|12
ATSREEVWNEQY
>NA|TRBJ2-1|TRBD2|TRBV28|15
ASSPMRRLAGGGEQF
>NA|TRBJ2-1|NA|TRBV7-8|14
ASSLGPLNSYNEQF
>once|TRBJ2-4|NA|TRBV7-3|12
ASSPSGAKNIQY
>once|TRBJ1-2|NA|TRBV7-2|13
ASSLTPQSYYGYT
>NA|TRBJ2-3|NA|TRBV25-1|10
ASSAGVYTQY
>NA|TRBJ1-5|NA|TRBV9|12
ASSADGSNQPQH
>once|TRBJ1-5|NA|TRBV10-3|10
AIQKENQPQH
>NA|TRBJ1-4|NA|TRBV7-2|12
ASSGQGKDEKLF
>NA|TRBJ2-7|NA|TRBV2|12
ASTRDTSSYEQY
>once|TRBJ2-7|NA|TRBV10-3|13
AIREQDLSSYEQY
>NA|TRBJ1-4|TRBD1|TRBV9|13
ASSVGQGAREKLF
>NA|TRBJ2-3|NA|TRBV10-3|11
AIKGRGTDTQY
>NA|TRBJ2-1|NA|TRBV19|11
ASSIVSGLEQF
>NA|TRBJ1-1|NA|TRBV5-1|11
ASSLDRNTEAF
>NA|TRBJ2-4|TRBD1|TRBV2|17
ASSDPRDRAVRAKNIQY
>NA|TRBJ1-1|NA|TRBV18|12
ASSPFGEPTEAF
>NA|TRBJ1-6|TRBD1|TRBV4-1|13
ASSQGDRGGSPLH
>NA|TRBJ2-1|NA|TRBV10-2|9
ASSVSREQF
>NA|TRBJ2-5|TRBD1|TRBV6-5|11
ASSRGQIETQY
>NA|TRBJ2-7|TRBD2|TRBV2|12
ASSIASGSREQY
>once|TRBJ1-3|NA|TRBV5-1|12
ASSPGQTGNTIY
>NA|TRBJ1-6|TRBD1|TRBV14|12
ASSLRQGNSPLH
>once|TRBJ2-2|TRBD2|TRBV19|17
ASSNSGTSGLPRGGELF
>NA|TRBJ2-1|NA|TRBV5-1|9
ASGAGNEQF
>NA|TRBJ1-4|NA|TRBV28|14
ASSSRLRTVNEKLF
>NA|TRBJ1-1|NA|TRBV9|13
ASSVAVGGSTEAF
>NA|TRBJ2-2|NA|TRBV11-1|12
ASSPGPNTGELF
>NA|TRBJ2-5|NA|TRBV2|12
ASSDGQYQETQY
>NA|TRBJ2-7|NA|TRBV6-5|12
ASSYPDRPGEQY
>NA|TRBJ1-5|NA|TRBV19|11
ASTVYSNQPQH
>NA|TRBJ1-2|NA|TRBV7-2|12
ASSPPDGNYGYT
>NA|TRBJ1-1|TRBD1|TRBV2|13
ASSELGQLNTEAF
>NA|TRBJ2-1|NA|TRBV10-3|11
AMLDTGYNEQF
>once|TRBJ1-2|TRBD1|TRBV5-5|13
ASSLDPRGNYGYT
>NA|TRBJ2-7|NA|TRBV7-8|13
ASRRLINPPGEQY
>NA|TRBJ2-5|NA|TRBV30|10
AWSVLRETQY
>NA|TRBJ2-7|TRBD2|TRBV7-3|13
ASSLSRGRAYEQY
>NA|TRBJ1-1|NA|TRBV6-6|12
ASSRRGVNTEAF
>NA|TRBJ2-5|TRBD2|TRBV6-5|13
ASSYGRGGGETQY
>NA|TRBJ2-2|NA|TRBV15|13
ATKPGALGTGELF
>once|TRBJ2-7|NA|TRBV11-3|12
ASSFGGSTYEQY
>NA|TRBJ2-1|TRBD2|TRBV6-6|13
ASTSDGTSGNEQF
>once|TRBJ1-2|NA|TRBV29-1|9
SVGVYYGYT